The sequence of this T cell receptor (beta chain) was determined in a study of regulatory T cells in long-lasting Graves disease (dated by TCRdb to the early 2020s). As for the study more broadly: Newly diagnosed Graves' disease patients had taken antithyroid drugs for less than 3 months. TCR sequencing covered around 13 persistent and roughly 20 newly diagnosed Graves' disease patients, about 35 samples in total. Patients with persistent Graves' disease were compared with patients with newly diagnosed Graves' disease using TCR sequencing and RNA sequencing of peripheral blood. The study was conducted in China and was registered as a clinical trial. The paper's findings and limits, for the study overall: More public clonotypes were shared among persistent patients (around 2,600) than among newly diagnosed patients (more than 900). Compared with newly diagnosed patients, patients with persistent Graves' disease had lower TCR Shannon entropy and fewer highly expanded clones, which suggests clonal expansion. Peripheral blood alone was examined, since thyroid tissue, which constituted the primary lesion, could not be accessed. Persistent disease showed preferential use of TRBV28, TRBJ1-2 and TRBJ2-5, whereas newly diagnosed disease favored TRBV20-1 and TRBJ2-1. Sequencing and analysis were limited to the TCR beta chain. The authors acknowledged the small sample size as a limitation that may reduce accuracy.

Library generation was performed with multiplex PCR. This sample was sequenced with an Illumina HiSeq 4000. TCR beta libraries were built with iRepertoire HTBI primers and Arm-PCR amplification of CDR3 regions. Before sequencing, the PCR products went through gel purification. In the authors' own workflow: Across samples, approximately 68 TRBV and 15 or so TRBJ segments were identified and used for gene usage analysis of CDR3 amino acid clonotypes. COPE and FqMerger were used to merge the filtered high-quality paired reads into contigs. BLAST was used to align contigs to the IMGT TRBV, TRBD and TRBJ reference genes, and CDR3 was defined following IMGT. Any clonotype with a frequency above 0.1% was classified as a highly expanded clone. Repertoire diversity was measured by Shannon entropy, and V-J evenness by the Gini coefficient. A clonotype was considered public if more than one individual shared it. The public reads were quality trimmed at Q25 with fastp and then assembled into clones with MiXCR by TCRdb, keeping productive beta chains. Each record represents a unique CDR3 protein, reported with the most common genes and DNA among its rows. TCRdb, not the original authors, processed these V and J calls. Present in this sample are hundreds of thousands of distinct CDR3 sequences, roughly 13% of which were seen just once. The ten largest make up roughly a tenth of the sample.

To note about this clonotype: Its recognized antigen is unknown. It has no much larger one-base neighbor in the sample; base qualities were not kept.

The time point label corresponds to: newly diagnosed GD, antithyroid drugs for less than 3 months. For both TCR sequencing and RNA sequencing, RNA was extracted from PBMCs using TRIzol. The diagnosis of Graves' disease was made according to American Thyroid Association guidelines. Patients were recruited from an endocrinology department in Xi'an, China. Each patient gave about 9.1 milliliters of peripheral blood, collected in an EDTA anticoagulant tube. Ficoll Paque Plus density gradient separation was used to isolate PBMCs, and no further T cell sorting was done. An Agilent 2100 Bioanalyzer and agarose gel were used to check RNA quality, and a NanoDrop 2000 was used to measure RNA concentration. V loses 0 bases of germline sequence and J loses 4 bases, and the interval between the two ends is 8 bases. The CDR3 has 15 amino acids, counting the end cysteine and phenylalanine. This entry keeps only the CDR3 DNA: 45 bases, framed from base 1. CDR1 is given as SGHDT and CDR2 as YYEEEE, both from the germline V gene.

These data also formed part of another study, on T cells in Graves' hyperthyroidism and ophthalmopathy. The second study reports: A patient counted as having stable Graves' hyperthyroidism if no progression to ophthalmopathy occurred over 18 months of follow-up. Hyperthyroidism patients were newly diagnosed, had a disease duration of under 2 months, and were aged 18 to 65 years. The study excluded patients with uncontrolled infections, other autoimmune diseases, pregnancy or lactation. Diagnoses relied on clinical symptoms, serum thyroxine and TRAb, thyroid ultrasound and orbital computed tomography. The first round of RT-PCR for the TCR CDR3 was performed with the HTBI primer set and the Qiagen OneStep RT-PCR kit. Most expanded thyroid clonotypes (frequency above 0.001) were also found in blood, which suggests that blood repertoires may mirror thyroid immune responses. In cross-validation, a model built on a 13 V-J signature told ophthalmopathy apart from stable hyperthyroidism with approximately 91% sensitivity and 81% to 82% specificity, and in testing the same model reached 80%/75%. During validation, the model predicted progression to ophthalmopathy a median of about 6.5 months ahead of onset, with around 65% sensitivity and about 75% specificity. To identify TCR V-J signatures that set the groups apart, the researchers used a discovery cohort of 95 to 100 patients, made up of under 45 with Graves' ophthalmopathy and approximately 57 with stable Graves' hyperthyroidism. Prospective prediction of ophthalmopathy was tested in an independent validation cohort consisting of 18 to 20 hyperthyroidism patients and around 16 patients who later progressed to ophthalmopathy. The 95 to 100 discovery patients were randomly split 7:3 into training and test sets. In addition, the study compared T-cell repertoires in thyroid tissue and in blood from six Graves' hyperthyroidism patients. Following sampling, methimazole starting at 30 mg daily was given to hyperthyroidism patients, and high-dose intravenous methylprednisolone was given to ophthalmopathy patients. Libraries were constructed in a second round of multiplex PCR, after which size selection and purification were carried out. Sequencing of the libraries was done on an Illumina HiSeq2000 using paired-end 100 bp reads. SOAPnuke was used to process the raw data, with reads discarded if the reads contained adapters or uncalled bases, had a mean Phred below 15, or lacked an exact constant-primer or identifier match. High-quality paired reads were merged using COPE v1.2.5, and each unique nucleotide sequence was defined as a clonotype. MiTCR v1.1 was used to align the clonotypes against IMGT TRBV, TRBD and TRBJ reference segments. Analysis was restricted to V-J combinations with a frequency above 0.0001, which covered roughly 99% of repertoires. A TCS score was defined as the ratio between F50 (clonal expansion) and ExV (chaos), using BLOSUM62-based TCRdist between CDR3 peptides within each V-J. Welch's t-statistics and random forest reduced fewer than 550 V-J features to under 15, which were used in a naive Bayes classifier (R e1071). Sample size was not statistically predetermined, and blinding of investigators to group allocation was not performed. The paper reports TCR Vbeta CDR3 sequencing of some 140 peripheral blood samples: some 44 ophthalmopathy, about 75 hyperthyroidism and 17 progressor patients.

The clonotype was recovered from a man aged 30-40 years with Graves disease. Donor details come from another sample of the same person, matched by shared clones. Recombination joined TRBV5-6 with TRBJ2-6; the D gene assignment is ambiguous. The sample was peripheral blood mononuclear cells (PBMCs), taken at new diagnosis, from a patient treated with antithyroid drugs. The CDR3 protein sequence reads: CASSLVLGGANVLTF. The DNA sequence reads TGTGCCAGCAGCTTGGTGTTAGGGGGGGCCAACGTCCTGACTTTC.